The table lists the clone carrying this T cell receptor beta chain with a few counts. Antigen specificity is unknown. The data belong to a study of early T cells in non-severe SARS-CoV-2 infection. Study at large: Alpha and beta chains were unpaired, from unsorted whole-blood bulk RNA. Notes on the study in general: Lookups in VDJdb leaned toward anti-spike CD8 responses and missed private and CD4 specificities.

TCRdb called the 5' RACE reads again in MiXCR, with one record for every CDR3 protein. Counted here are under 60,000 distinct CDR3 sequences, roughly 8.7% occurring once; the ten biggest clones make up 3.5% to 5%. Trimming cost V 5 bases and J 9 bases; bases outside gene matches: 15. The CDR3 consists of 15 residues. CDR1 and CDR2 (germline): SQVTM, ANQGSEA. The J gene is TRBJ2-3, the V gene TRBV29-1; 9 bases agree with TRBD2. The receptor was derived from an adult who was a healthcare worker with PCR-confirmed SARS-CoV-2 infection or an uninfected control (not recorded which). The sequenced sample was whole blood, obtained at baseline. CDR3 nucleotides: TGCAGCGTTCTCTCTGGGGTAGCGGGAGTGACCACGCAGTATTTT. This sequence encodes CSVLSGVAGVTTQYF.